These 3 T cell receptor beta chains share one sample of origin, sequenced in a study of T-cell memory formation after mild COVID-19. One entry per CDR3 protein, called by TCRdb with MiXCR from the 5' RACE reads. The profile shows about 600,000 distinct CDR3 sequences, about 20% of them singletons. The material sequenced was PBMCs or a T cell subset sorted from them (not recorded which). Receptor source: an adult woman who had mild COVID-19 (a few samples of this study predate the infection). Cell type and time point are not known.

This clonotype turned up a few times. The gene calls are TRBV20-1 and TRBJ2-5, with 12 bases aligning to TRBD2. The V segment lost 6 bases and the J segment 5 bases; nucleotides outside the gene matches: 7. In germline, CDR1 is DFQATT, CDR2 SNEGSKA (reference sequence). The CDR3 is 14 residues long. The CDR3 spells CSAILAGGGETQYF. CDR3 nucleotide sequence: TGCAGTGCAATACTAGCGGGGGGAGGGGAGACCCAGTACTTC.

J is TRBJ1-2 and V is TRBV3-1; D not certain. Germline V gene data show CDR1 as LGHDT and CDR2 as YNNKEL (reference sequence). The CDR3 has 16 residues. The ends were cut back, 0 bases at V and 4 bases at J, with 15 bases in the middle. The CDR3 region has the DNA TGTGCCAGCAGCCAAGATCGGAGCAGAATGAGCTATGGCTACACCTTC. It yields the protein CASSQDRSRMSYGYTF. The full variable domain, in which reference TRBV3-1 and TRBJ1-2 provide the parts outside the CDR3, is DTAVSQTPKYLVTQMGNDKSIKCEQNLGHDTMYWYKQDSKKFLKIMFSYNNKELIINETVPNRFSPKSPDKAHLNLHINSLELGDSAVYFCASSQDRSRMSYGYTFGSGTRLTVV.

V gene TRBV14 combines with J gene TRBJ2-2, with D perhaps assigned TRBD1 or TRBD2 (5 bases each). V lost 3 bases, J lost 4 bases, and 12 bases lay in between. There are 15 residues in the CDR3. CDR1 and CDR2 from the germline V gene are SGHDN and FVKESK. In nucleotides, the CDR3 is TGTGCCAGCAGCCAGACCGGGGCCTTCACCGGGGAGCTGTTTTTT. Protein sequence: CASSQTGAFTGELFF.